The text below deals with one T cell receptor beta chain. Its target is unknown. This sample stems from a study of identical twins. CDR1 is LNHNV and CDR2 is YYDKDF in the germline V gene (reference sequence). V shed 4 bases and J 5 bases; nucleotides not matched to a gene: 1. The CDR3 is made up of 13 amino acids. A universal primer site was incorporated via template switching, and the cDNA contained unique molecular identifiers. TCRdb re-derived calls from the 5' RACE reads in MiXCR, one entry per CDR3 protein. Of 1.5 million to 2 million distinct CDR3 sequences detected, under 35% appear once; the ten largest clones hold about 0.27%. General study findings and limits: The models systematically underestimated how much out-of-frame TCR alpha was shared in monozygotic twins. Cross-sectional statistics, not tracking of the same donors, supported the conclusions. For out-of-frame alpha sequences shared by twins, low generation probability was in excess.

This TCR came from a newborn girl in good health. The chain is built from TRBV15 and TRBJ2-5, with 10 positions matching TRBD1. The sequencing input was cord blood. The CDR3 coding sequence is TGTGCCACCAGCAAGGACAGGGGGGAGACCCAGTACTTC. It codes for CATSKDRGETQYF.